These 21 T cell receptor beta chains were sequenced from one sample in a study of graft-versus-host responses after intestinal transplantation. The data were produced by immunoSEQ multiplex PCR, yet TCRdb's version contains in-frame clones alone and is incomplete. The sample includes about 29,000 clones, 70% to 90% of them seen just once. The sequencing here drew on PBMCs, taken nearly 470 days after intestinal transplantation. The receptors derive from a human patient who received an intestinal transplant, so some T cells may come from the graft donor.

The V gene is TRBV4-3, the J gene TRBJ2-3; 10 bases agree with TRBD1. Unmatched junction bases numbered 10, after V lost 4 bases and J lost 6 bases. The germline V gene has CDR1 LGHNA and CDR2 YSLEER. The length of the CDR3 is 16 residues. The CDR3 reads CASSLVPGQGSDTQYF. The CDR3 coding sequence is TGCGCCAGCAGCCTAGTCCCGGGACAGGGGTCTGATACGCAGTATTTT.

This clone was found a few times. This chain connects TRBV18 to TRBJ2-1; 10 nucleotides line up with TRBD2. CDR1 is KGHSH and CDR2 is LQKENI in the germline V gene. With 8 bases clipped from V and 9 bases from J, the junction kept 13 bases outside the gene matches. This CDR3 region has 15 residues. Here the CDR3 reads CASTPRTSGSGEQFF. DNA of the CDR3: TGTGCCAGCACCCCGCGGACTAGCGGTTCAGGTGAGCAGTTCTTC.

The chain combines TRBV19 with TRBJ2-5; TRBD2 is a possible D gene (6 bases). Germline CDR1 and CDR2: LNHDA and SQIVND (reference sequence). CDR3 length equals 14 residues. V lost 5 bases to trimming and J lost 4 bases, with 14 bases between them. CDR3 DNA: TGTGCCAGTAGTCCGCGACTAGGAGGAGAGACCCAGTACTTC. It codes for CASSPRLGGETQYF.

This rearrangement joins TRBV6-6 to TRBJ1-5; possible D gene TRBD1, 6 bases. The CDR3 contains 14 residues. Deletions cut 4 bases from V and 7 bases from J, with 14 bases between. Germline assignment: CDR1 MNHNY and CDR2 SVGAGI (reference sequence). CDR3 in DNA: TGTGCCAGCAGTTCTTTTGGGGGCGCCCAGCCCCAGCATTTT. Translating gives CASSSFGGAQPQHF.

V usage is TRBV12-5 and J usage is TRBJ1-6, with D possibly TRBD1 on 5 matching bases. The CDR3 runs to 14 residues. V lost 3 bases, J lost 7 bases, and 10 bases lay in between. Germline CDR1 reads LGHNT; CDR2 reads FRNRAP. This chain's CDR3 is CASGLPRQNSPLHF. The CDR3 DNA follows: TGTGCTAGTGGTTTACCCCGACAGAATTCACCCCTCCACTTT.

The rearrangement links TRBV4-1 to TRBJ2-4; D may match TRBD1 or TRBD2 (5 bases each). Germline loops: CDR1 MGHRA, CDR2 YSYEKL. Trimming removed 4 bases at V and 5 bases at J, with 15 bases between. The CDR3 is 15 amino acids. The CDR3 DNA reads TGCGCCAGCAGCCTTCGGGGCAGGGATGAAAACATTCAGTACTTC. Amino acid sequence: CASSLRGRDENIQYF.

This clone appeared a single time. The chain employs TRBV18 and TRBJ2-7, with 7 bases lining up with TRBD2. There are 20 residues in the CDR3. Germline values: CDR1 KGHSH, CDR2 LQKENI. V lost 0 bases, J lost 1 base, and 18 bases stayed unmatched. The CDR3 loop is CASSPPKGSDLAVWSYEQYF. CDR3 DNA sequence: TGTGCCAGCTCACCACCGAAGGGGAGCGATCTAGCGGTCTGGTCCTACGAGCAGTACTTC. The variable domain in full, completed from reference TRBV18 and TRBJ2-7, reads NAGVMQNPRHLVRRRGQEARLRCSPMKGHSHVYWYRQLPEEGLKFMVYLQKENIIDESGMPKERFSAEFPKEGPSILRIQQVVRGDSAAYFCASSPPKGSDLAVWSYEQYFGPGTRLTVT.

The chain recombines TRBV6-5 with TRBJ2-4, with TRBD1 matching over 7 bases. The CDR3 spans 15 residues. Losses at the gene ends were 6 bases for V and 9 bases for J; bases not matched to a gene: 14. The germline V gene encodes CDR1 MNHEY and CDR2 SVGAGI. The CDR3 loop reads CASRREGTESAIQYF. The DNA for the CDR3 is TGTGCCAGCAGGCGAGAGGGGACAGAGTCGGCCATTCAGTACTTC.

The rearrangement uses TRBV30 and TRBJ2-7; D perhaps matches TRBD2 (6 bases). This CDR3 has 13 residues. The V end was cut by 6 bases, the J end by 4 bases, with 16 bases between. Germline CDR1 and CDR2: GTSNPN and SVGIG (reference sequence). The CDR3 protein is CACTRLVGYEQYF. The CDR3 nucleotides read TGTGCCTGTACTAGACTAGTTGGGTACGAGCAGTACTTC.

The genes are TRBV4-2 and TRBJ2-1; D remains ambiguous. The CDR3 totals 13 residues. Germline V lookup: CDR1 LGHNA, CDR2 YNFKEQ. Deletions cut 0 bases from V and 8 bases from J, with 8 bases between. This CDR3 is CASSQDRGDEQFF. In DNA, the CDR3 is TGTGCCAGCAGCCAAGATCGTGGGGATGAGCAGTTCTTC.

The chain employs TRBV5-1 and TRBJ2-3; D perhaps matches TRBD2 (6 bases). Deletions cut 0 bases from V and 4 bases from J, with 9 bases between. Germline lookup yields CDR1 SGHRS and CDR2 YFSETQ. This CDR3 has 14 amino acids. The CDR3 DNA reads as TGCGCCAGCAGCTTGGCGGGAGACGCAGATACGCAGTATTTT. This codes for CASSLAGDADTQYF.

The rearrangement joins TRBV6-1 to TRBJ1-5; D unclear. Trimming removed 6 bases from V and 0 bases from J, with 9 bases in between. The CDR3 is 14 amino acids. Germline values: CDR1 MNHNS, CDR2 SASEGT. CDR3 region: CASSGDYSNQPQHF. Here the CDR3 DNA reads TGTGCCAGCAGCGGAGACTATAGCAATCAGCCCCAGCATTTT.

The chain joins TRBV6-5 to TRBJ1-5; D may be TRBD1 (5 bases). The germline V and J ends were trimmed by 0 bases and 5 bases, with 8 bases remaining between them. Germline V gene lookup returns CDR1 MNHEY and CDR2 SVGAGI. The CDR3 is 14 amino acids. The CDR3 here is CASSYSGGDQPQHF. CDR3 coding DNA: TGTGCCAGCAGTTACTCGGGGGGGGATCAGCCCCAGCATTTT.

The rearrangement uses TRBV2 and TRBJ1-1, with D perhaps matching TRBD1 (6 bases). Trimming took 10 bases from V and 4 from J, leaving 16 bases between them. The CDR3 loop spans 13 amino acids. Per the germline V gene, CDR1 is SNHLY and CDR2 is FYNNEI. This chain's CDR3 is CATRQDLSTEAFF. The CDR3 DNA is TGTGCCACCCGACAGGACCTGAGCACTGAAGCTTTCTTT.

The chain is built from TRBV12-5 and TRBJ2-3; D not certain. The CDR3 runs to 12 residues. The germline V gene encodes CDR1 LGHNT and CDR2 FRNRAP. V shed 5 bases and J shed 8 bases, with 11 bases lying between them. CDR3 in DNA: TGTGCTAGTGGTCCGATCAGAGGTACGCAGTATTTT. Translation: CASGPIRGTQYF. Together with reference TRBV12-5 and TRBJ2-3, the CDR3 gives the full variable domain: DARVTQTPRHKVTEMGQEVTMRCQPILGHNTVFWYRQTMMQGLELLAYFRNRAPLDDSGMPKDRFSAEMPDATLATLKIQPSEPRDSAVYFCASGPIRGTQYFGPGTRLTVL.

This clone has just one count. The V gene is TRBV28, the J gene TRBJ2-5; unclear D gene. V was shortened by 2 bases and J by 2 bases, with 3 bases between the two germline ends. Germline CDR1 is MDHEN and CDR2 is SYDVKM. CDR3 length: 12 residues. The CDR3 region has the DNA TGTGCCAGCAGTTTACAACAAGAGACCCAGTACTTC. Its protein is CASSLQQETQYF.

V is TRBV5-1 and J is TRBJ2-2; 7 bases align to TRBD1. V was pared by 2 bases and J by 2 bases, with 6 bases of the junction left unmatched. This CDR3 is built from 16 residues. Germline V gene data show CDR1 as SGHRS and CDR2 as YFSETQ. In DNA form, the CDR3 reads TGCGCCAGCAGCTTTCAACCAGGGGGAAACACCGGGGAGCTGTTTTTT. Protein: CASSFQPGGNTGELFF.

The chain joins TRBV7-2 to TRBJ1-2; D gene ambiguous. V lost 6 bases and J 8 bases, leaving 16 bases between the germline ends. The CDR3 is 13 amino acids. The germline gives CDR1 SGHTA, CDR2 FQGNSA. For the CDR3, the DNA is TGTGCCAGCAGATTTACCGAGGAAATGGGCTACACCTTC. It translates to CASRFTEEMGYTF.

This sequence joins TRBV5-4 and TRBJ2-2, with TRBD2 identical over 16 bases. The CDR3 is 17 amino acids. The junction had 4 bases not matched to a gene; V was cut back by 4 bases and J by 4 bases. Germline V gives CDR1 SGHNT, CDR2 YYREEE (reference sequence). The CDR3 reads CASSEGLAGGLTGELFF. The CDR3 DNA is TGTGCCAGCAGCGAGGGACTAGCGGGAGGGCTCACCGGGGAGCTGTTTTTT.

Only one count was recorded for this clone. This sequence joins TRBV7-9 and TRBJ2-3, with 8 bases matching TRBD1. In germline, CDR1 is SEHNR, CDR2 FQNEAQ (reference sequence). The CDR3 runs 17 residues. J gave up 0 bases and V 4 bases, and 9 bases lay outside the gene matches. CDR3 residues: CASSSTGTGTSTDTQYF. CDR3 coding DNA: TGTGCCAGCAGCTCCACCGGGACAGGAACTAGCACAGATACGCAGTATTTT.

CDR3 amino acids: CASSKFGTECSQETQYF. The CDR3 DNA sequence: TGTGCCAGCAGCAAGTTCGGGACAGAGTGTTCCCAAGAGACCCAGTACTTC. This rearrangement joins TRBV21-1 to TRBJ2-5; no DNA check was done on the table's D call, TRBD1. TRBV21-1 is reported as a pseudogene. The CDR3 has 17 amino acids.